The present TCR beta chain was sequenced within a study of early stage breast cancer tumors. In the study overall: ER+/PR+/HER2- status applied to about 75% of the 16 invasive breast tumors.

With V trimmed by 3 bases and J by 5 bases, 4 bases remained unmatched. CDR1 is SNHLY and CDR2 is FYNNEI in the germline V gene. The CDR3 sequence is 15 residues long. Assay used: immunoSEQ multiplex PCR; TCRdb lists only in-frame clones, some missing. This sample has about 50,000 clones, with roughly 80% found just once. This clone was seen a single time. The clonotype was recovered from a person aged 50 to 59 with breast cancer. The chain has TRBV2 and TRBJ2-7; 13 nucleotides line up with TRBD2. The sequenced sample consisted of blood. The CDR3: CASSDPLAGGDEQYF. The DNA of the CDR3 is TGTGCCAGCAGTGACCCACTAGCGGGAGGGGACGAGCAGTACTTC.